These 8 T cell receptor beta chains were sequenced from one sample in a study of cytomegalovirus exposure and HLA in healthy donors. Clones were sequenced by immunoSEQ multiplex PCR, and TCRdb holds only the in-frame ones, with some missing. The repertoire includes fewer than 60,000 clones, roughly 93% of them detected once, and around 1.7% sits in the top ten. The specimen was PBMCs. These receptors were collected from a woman aged 18 to 35 in good health and CMV-seropositive.

This clone was detected a few times. J is TRBJ1-2 and V is TRBV27, with 8 bases aligning to TRBD1. Germline V gives CDR1 MNHEY, CDR2 SMNVEV (reference sequence). The J segment lost 4 bases and the V segment lost 4 bases, leaving 2 bases of the junction unmatched. This CDR3 has 13 amino acids. The CDR3 coding sequence is TGTGCCAGCAGTTACAGGGGGACCTATGGCTACACCTTC. It encodes CASSYRGTYGYTF.

This rearrangement joins TRBV7-3 to TRBJ2-7; TRBD2 matches 8 bases. The length of the CDR3 is 16 residues. With 5 bases clipped from V and 0 bases from J, the junction kept 9 bases outside the gene matches. CDR1 and CDR2 from the germline V gene are SGHTA and FQGTGA. CDR3 nucleotides: TGTGCCAGCAGCCCATCCGGGGGGGCGAACTCCTACGAGCAGTACTTC. Amino acids: CASSPSGGANSYEQYF.

The chain has TRBV7-9 and TRBJ2-3, with TRBD1 matching over 8 bases. Germline V gives CDR1 SEHNR, CDR2 FQNEAQ (reference sequence). V shed 5 bases, J shed 7 bases, and the junction held 14 bases outside the gene matches. This CDR3 is 16 amino acids long. The CDR3 loop is CASSTGIRDRTNTQYF. The CDR3 region has the DNA TGTGCCAGCAGCACAGGTATCCGGGACAGGACCAATACGCAGTATTTT.

The chain is built from TRBV5-1 and TRBJ1-1; tentatively, D is TRBD1 (5 bases). The germline V and J ends were trimmed by 1 base and 4 bases, with 11 bases remaining between them. The CDR3 has 14 amino acids. Per the germline V gene, CDR1 is SGHRS and CDR2 is YFSETQ. CDR3 region: CASSLWGVSTEAFF. CDR3 coding DNA: TGCGCCAGCAGCTTGTGGGGGGTTAGCACTGAAGCTTTCTTT.

The chain joins TRBV10-1 to TRBJ1-1, with a tentative D call TRBD1 (5 bases). V lost 4 bases to trimming and J lost 1 base, with 10 bases between them. The CDR3 length is 14 residues. Germline V gives CDR1 WNHNN, CDR2 SYGVQD (reference sequence). The CDR3 spells CASSGGFGNTEAFF. The CDR3 nucleotides read TGCGCCAGCAGTGGGGGCTTTGGGAACACTGAAGCTTTCTTT.

The chain joins TRBV4-3 to TRBJ1-4; the D is unclear. Trimming pared 0 bases from V and 4 bases from J, leaving 15 bases between. The germline gives CDR1 LGHNA, CDR2 YSLEER. The CDR3 is 17 amino acids. The DNA for the CDR3 is TGCGCCAGCAGCCAAGACCAACTTCGAGGGCTTAATGAAAAACTGTTTTTT. As protein: CASSQDQLRGLNEKLFF.

This chain links TRBV6-6 with TRBJ1-5; D is perhaps TRBD1 (6 bases). Germline assignment: CDR1 MNHNY and CDR2 SVGAGI (reference sequence). The V end lost 5 bases, the J end lost 2 bases, and 10 bases lay between the germline ends. This CDR3 has 14 residues. The CDR3 nucleotides are TGTGCCAGCAGTCGACGACAGGGCAATCAGCCCCAGCATTTT. Protein sequence: CASSRRQGNQPQHF.

The chain employs TRBV7-2 and TRBJ2-1; tentatively, D is TRBD2 (5 bases). CDR1 is SGHTA and CDR2 is FQGNSA in the germline V gene. This CDR3 contains 14 residues. Trimming pared 6 bases from V and 3 bases from J, leaving 12 bases between. The CDR3 sequence: CASRSDSVYNEQFF. As DNA, the CDR3 is TGTGCCAGCAGGTCGGACTCGGTCTACAATGAGCAGTTCTTC.